This T cell receptor beta chain was captured in a study of regulatory T cells in long-lasting Graves disease. Study-level background: Those Graves' patients who were newly diagnosed had been on antithyroid drugs under 3 months. General study findings and limits: The TCR repertoire of persistent Graves' patients was less diverse than that of newly diagnosed ones.

Researchers made TCR beta libraries by using iRepertoire HTBI primers and running Arm-PCR on CDR3 regions. One entry per CDR3 protein, called by TCRdb with MiXCR from the multiplex PCR reads. The sample holds approximately 400,000 distinct CDR3 sequences; 14% to 15% are singletons and the top ten take about a sixth. This clonotype was detected many times. Its specificity is not known. V shed 7 bases and J 2 bases; nucleotides not matched to a gene: 8. The CDR3 covers 15 residues. Time point given: newly diagnosed GD, antithyroid drugs for less than 3 months. With RNA extracted from PBMCs as input, the TCR library was made. These data were likewise used in another study, on T cells in Graves' hyperthyroidism and ophthalmopathy.

Sequencing used peripheral blood mononuclear cells (PBMCs), obtained at new diagnosis, from a patient treated with antithyroid drugs. This TCR was sampled from a woman between 25 and 40 years old with Graves disease. V is TRBV12-3 or TRBV12-4 and J is TRBJ2-5, with TRBD2 matching over 9 bases. CDR3 in DNA: TGTGCCAGCACTCCCGGGACTAGCCTTCAAGAGACCCAGTACTTC. Translation: CASTPGTSLQETQYF.